The 5 T cell receptor beta chains given below trace back to one sample, sequenced in a study of T cell responses to AZD1222 COVID-19 vaccine. Clones were read by immunoSEQ multiplex PCR, and TCRdb kept only the in-frame ones, dropping some. Of under 170,000 clones listed, 85% to 95% are singletons. The sequencing here drew on peripheral blood, taken on day 0 of AZD1222 vaccination. The receptors here all came from an adult in good health.

V gene TRBV5-1 combines with J gene TRBJ1-5, with 8 bases identical to TRBD1. This CDR3 comprises 14 residues. J lost 2 bases, V lost 5 bases, and 3 bases had no gene match. In germline, CDR1 is SGHRS, CDR2 YFSETQ. The CDR3 region is CASSQTGGNQPQHF. DNA for the CDR3: TGCGCCAGCAGTCAGACAGGGGGCAATCAGCCCCAGCATTTT.

This rearrangement joins TRBV6-5 to TRBJ1-5; D not certain. The CDR3 is 14 amino acids. Between the trimmed V and J ends, which lost 7 bases and 2 bases, there was a span of 12 bases. The germline gives CDR1 MNHEY, CDR2 SVGAGI. The CDR3 DNA is TGTGCCAGCAATACCCAAGGAGGCAATCAGCCCCAGCATTTT. Its translation: CASNTQGGNQPQHF.

The chain is built from TRBV14 and TRBJ2-1; D gene uncertain. This CDR3 has 13 residues. Trimming stripped 0 bases from V and 4 bases from J, with 4 bases between. Germline-derived CDR1 and CDR2 are SGHDN and FVKESK. The CDR3, as DNA: TGTGCCAGCAGCCAAGAAAGGTACAATGAGCAGTTCTTC. Translated: CASSQERYNEQFF.

The V and J genes are TRBV11-3 and TRBJ1-4; D ambiguous. The germline gives CDR1 SGHNT, CDR2 YENEEA. The CDR3 has 15 amino acids. V was clipped by 3 bases and J by 0 bases, with 8 bases between them. Here the CDR3 DNA reads TGTGCCAGCAGCTTGATAGTGGCAACTAATGAAAAACTGTTTTTT. It is translated as CASSLIVATNEKLFF. The whole variable domain, filled in from reference TRBV11-3 and TRBJ1-4, reads EAGVVQSPRYKIIEKKQPVAFWCNPISGHNTLYWYLQNLGQGPELLIRYENEEAVDDSQLPKDRFSAERLKGVDSTLKIQPAELGDSAVYLCASSLIVATNEKLFFGSGTQLSVL.

J is TRBJ1-2 and V is TRBV15; 10 bases fit TRBD1. The length of the CDR3 is 16 residues. CDR1 LNHNV and CDR2 YYDKDF come from the germline V gene (reference sequence). V dropped 5 bases and J dropped 6; count of bases not matched to a gene: 12. CDR3 region: CATSGAGTGEQDGYTF. The CDR3 region has the DNA TGTGCCACCAGCGGTGCCGGGACAGGGGAACAGGATGGCTACACCTTC.